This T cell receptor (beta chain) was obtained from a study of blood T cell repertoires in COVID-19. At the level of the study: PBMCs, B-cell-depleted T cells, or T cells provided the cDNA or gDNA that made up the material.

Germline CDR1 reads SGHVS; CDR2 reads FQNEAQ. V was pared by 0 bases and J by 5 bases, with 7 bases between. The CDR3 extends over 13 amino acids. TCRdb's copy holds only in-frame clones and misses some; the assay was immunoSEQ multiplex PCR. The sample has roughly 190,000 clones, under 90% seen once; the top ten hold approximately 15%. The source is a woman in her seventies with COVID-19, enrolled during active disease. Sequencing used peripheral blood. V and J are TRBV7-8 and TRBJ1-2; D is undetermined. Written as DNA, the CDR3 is TGTGCCAGCAGCTTAGCCCAGAGGTATGGCTACACCTTC. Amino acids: CASSLAQRYGYTF.